The 30 T cell receptor beta chains in this list originate from one sample, sequenced in a study of blood T cell repertoires in COVID-19. The repertoire was sequenced with immunoSEQ multiplex PCR; TCRdb's copy has only in-frame clones and lacks some. The repertoire holds 150,000 or so clones, with about 81% as singletons. Input material: peripheral blood. The source of these receptors is a human donor in a cohort sampled during active COVID-19.

The chain joins TRBV7-9 to TRBJ2-7, with 10 bases aligning to TRBD1. J lost 6 bases, V lost 5 bases, and 4 bases had no gene match. CDR3 size: 13 residues. Germline V gene lookup returns CDR1 SEHNR and CDR2 FQNEAQ (reference sequence). The CDR3 nucleotides are TGTGCCAGCAGCCCGGGGACAGGGGCCGAGCAGTACTTC. It is translated as CASSPGTGAEQYF.

The chain has TRBV6-2 or TRBV6-3 and TRBJ2-7, with 8 bases that match TRBD2. With V trimmed by 2 bases and J by 5 bases, 14 bases remained unmatched. The CDR3 sequence is 17 residues long. The V gene's germline CDR1 is MNHEY and CDR2 SVGEGT. The CDR3 DNA is TGTGCCAGCAGTTACGCCAGGATAGCGGGACCGGTCCACGAGCAGTACTTC. Its translation: CASSYARIAGPVHEQYF.

The V and J genes are TRBV3-1 (or the pseudogene TRBV3-2) and TRBJ2-7; 11 nucleotides line up with TRBD2. The CDR3 sequence is 16 residues long. Trimming removed 1 base from V and 3 bases from J; junction bases left unmatched: 5. Germline lookup yields CDR1 LGHDT and CDR2 YNNKEL (reference sequence). CDR3 sequence reads: CASSQGLLAGVYEQYF. CDR3 in DNA: TGTGCCAGCAGCCAAGGTTTACTAGCGGGGGTCTACGAGCAGTACTTC.

This rearrangement joins TRBV19 to TRBJ2-7; 16 nucleotides align to TRBD2. Trimming took 1 base from V and 3 from J; bases not matched to a gene: 15. In germline, CDR1 is LNHDA, CDR2 SQIVND (reference sequence). The CDR3 has 21 amino acids. The CDR3: CASSIAHPGLAGGPTHYEQYF. The CDR3 region has the DNA TGTGCCAGTAGTATAGCCCATCCGGGACTAGCGGGAGGGCCGACCCACTACGAGCAGTACTTC.

Regarding this clone: Distinct nucleotide sequences in the sample also encode this CDR3. The chain links TRBV19 to TRBJ2-2; 9 bases align to TRBD1. Germline-derived CDR1 and CDR2 are LNHDA and SQIVND (reference sequence). The CDR3 length is 14 residues. V dropped 8 bases and J dropped 4; count of bases not matched to a gene: 5. CDR3 coding DNA: TGTGCCAGTCGAGACAGGGGGGGCACCGGGGAGCTGTTTTTT. This sequence encodes CASRDRGGTGELFF.

The CDR3 nucleotides are TGTGCCAGCAGCATACTAGCGGGAGGGGTCGGGGAGCTGTTTTTT. This codes for CASSILAGGVGELFF. The rearrangement uses TRBV11-3 and TRBJ2-2; TRBD2 matches 13 bases. CDR3 size: 15 residues. The junction had 4 bases not matched to a gene; V was cut back by 5 bases and J by 7 bases. Germline lookup yields CDR1 SGHNT and CDR2 YENEEA.

The genes are TRBV28 and TRBJ2-7; 9 nucleotides align to TRBD1. The J segment lost 3 bases and the V segment lost 5 bases, leaving 8 bases of the junction unmatched. This CDR3 spans 15 amino acids. Per germline, CDR1 MDHEN and CDR2 SYDVKM. CDR3 sequence (DNA): TGTGCCAGCAGTATTACCGGGACAGGGTTCTACGAGCAGTACTTC. Its protein product is CASSITGTGFYEQYF. Together with reference TRBV28 and TRBJ2-7, the CDR3 gives the full variable domain: DVKVTQSSRYLVKRTGEKVFLECVQDMDHENMFWYRQDPGLGLRLIYFSYDVKMKEKGDIPEGYSVSREKKERFSLILESASTNQTSMYLCASSITGTGFYEQYFGPGTRLTVT.

The chain uses TRBV14 and TRBJ1-4; a possible D gene is TRBD1 (5 bases). The CDR3 has 16 residues. With 4 bases removed from V and 8 bases from J, the gap between germline ends came to 20 bases. Per the germline V gene, CDR1 is SGHDN and CDR2 is FVKESK. This CDR3 is CASSLPSGGTEEKLFF. CDR3 nucleotide sequence: TGTGCCAGCAGCCTCCCCTCGGGAGGGACGGAGGAAAAACTGTTTTTT.

J is TRBJ2-2 and V is TRBV5-1; 12 bases fit TRBD2. CDR3 length: 17 residues. CDR1 is SGHRS and CDR2 is YFSETQ in the germline V gene. The junction had 9 bases not matched to a gene; V was cut back by 4 bases and J by 5 bases. This CDR3 is CASSAGLAGGPTGELFF. The CDR3 DNA sequence: TGCGCCAGCAGCGCTGGGCTAGCGGGGGGGCCGACCGGGGAGCTGTTTTTT. Drawing the rest from reference TRBV5-1 and TRBJ2-2, the complete variable domain is KAGVTQTPRYLIKTRGQQVTLSCSPISGHRSVSWYQQTPGQGLQFLFEYFSETQRNKGNFPGRFSGRQFSNSRSEMNVSTLELGDSALYLCASSAGLAGGPTGELFFGEGSRLTVL.

This clone is judged medium-sized. The chain employs TRBV5-6 and TRBJ1-4, with a possible D match to TRBD1 (5 bases). Trimming took 2 bases from V and 5 from J, leaving 10 bases between them. The V gene's germline CDR1 is SGHDT and CDR2 YYEEEE. The CDR3 is 14 residues long. The CDR3, as DNA: TGTGCCAGCAGCTTTCGACAGACCAATGAAAAACTGTTTTTT. This translates into CASSFRQTNEKLFF.

The genes are TRBV6-6 and TRBJ2-1; 10 nucleotides agree with TRBD1. The CDR3 has 15 amino acids. V trimming: 2 bases; J trimming: 4 bases; junction bases outside the gene matches: 2. Germline lookup yields CDR1 MNHNY and CDR2 SVGAGI (reference sequence). The CDR3 sequence: CASSYGTGEYNEQFF. As DNA, the CDR3 is TGTGCCAGCAGTTACGGGACAGGGGAATACAATGAGCAGTTCTTC.

This clone was counted only a few times. The V and J genes are TRBV6-5 and TRBJ1-4; TRBD1 aligns across 7 bases. After removal of 5 bases from V and 10 bases from J, the junction contained 7 bases not matched to a gene. The germline V gene encodes CDR1 MNHEY and CDR2 SVGAGI. The CDR3 loop spans 13 amino acids. The CDR3 DNA sequence: TGTGCCAGCAGTCGGGACAGTTGGGGAAAACTGTTTTTT. This gives the protein CASSRDSWGKLFF.

The rearrangement joins TRBV6-6 to TRBJ2-1; possibly TRBD2 for D (6 bases). This CDR3 is 14 amino acids long. The V end was cut by 4 bases, the J end by 9 bases, with 16 bases between. Looked up from germline, CDR1 is MNHNY and CDR2 is SVGAGI (reference sequence). This chain's CDR3 is CASSSAHLGGEQFF. CDR3 in DNA: TGTGCCAGCAGTTCAGCGCATCTCGGGGGTGAGCAGTTCTTC.

This clone appeared a few times. The rearrangement links TRBV10-3 to TRBJ2-7, with 9 nucleotides matching TRBD1. The CDR3 has 14 amino acids. V shed 4 bases and J 4 bases; nucleotides not matched to a gene: 5. In germline, CDR1 is ENHRY, CDR2 SYGVKD. The CDR3 region is CAISATGGSYEQYF. The DNA for the CDR3 is TGTGCCATCAGTGCGACAGGGGGGTCGTACGAGCAGTACTTC.

The CDR3: CASSLLQGNYGYTF. The DNA of the CDR3 is TGTGCCAGCAGTTTATTACAGGGGAACTATGGCTACACCTTC. This chain connects TRBV28 to TRBJ1-2, with 7 bases identical to TRBD1. V trimming: 1 base; J trimming: 2 bases; junction bases outside the gene matches: 1. Germline CDR1 MDHEN, CDR2 SYDVKM. The CDR3 has 14 amino acids.

The chain carries TRBV3-1 (or the pseudogene TRBV3-2) and TRBJ2-7, with TRBD2 matching over 11 bases. The CDR3 runs 14 residues. The germline V gene encodes CDR1 LGHDT and CDR2 YNNKEL (reference sequence). After removal of 7 bases from V and 6 bases from J, the junction contained 8 bases not matched to a gene. The CDR3 coding sequence is TGTGCCAGCACTCATAGCGGGAGGGCTGGCGAGCAGTACTTC. This gives the protein CASTHSGRAGEQYF.

V usage is TRBV2 and J usage is TRBJ1-2; TRBD1 aligns across 8 bases. V was clipped by 7 bases and J by 6 bases; unmatched bases: 7. The CDR3 has 13 amino acids. CDR1 and CDR2 from the germline V gene are SNHLY and FYNNEI. CDR3 nucleotides: TGTGCCAGCACAAGGGACAGGCCGGATGGCTACACCTTC. Protein sequence: CASTRDRPDGYTF.

The chain combines TRBV7-6 with TRBJ2-7; 11 bases match TRBD2. Germline V gene data show CDR1 as SGHVS and CDR2 as FNYEAQ. V trimming: 5 bases; J trimming: 6 bases; junction bases outside the gene matches: 9. This CDR3 has 15 amino acids. CDR3 sequence (DNA): TGTGCCAGCAGCCAAATAGCGGGAGGGCCGTTCGAGCAGTACTTC. Translated: CASSQIAGGPFEQYF.

The V and J genes are TRBV7-8 and TRBJ1-1; D may be TRBD1 (6 bases). The germline CDR1 and CDR2 sequences are SGHVS and FQNEAQ. The CDR3 loop spans 17 amino acids. The V and J ends lost 4 bases and 5 bases respectively, with 23 bases between them. The CDR3 coding sequence is TGTGCCAGCAGCTCCAGAATTGGGTCAGGGGCGAAGACTGAAGCTTTCTTT. It encodes CASSSRIGSGAKTEAFF.

This clone turned up a few times. V and J are TRBV7-2 and TRBJ2-3; TRBD1 is a possible D gene (7 bases). This CDR3 contains 16 residues. CDR1 SGHTA and CDR2 FQGNSA come from the germline V gene. V shed 6 bases and J shed 1 base, with 17 bases lying between them. The CDR3 DNA is TGTGCCAGCAGTAACAGGGGACTCTCGGGCACAGATACGCAGTATTTT. Its protein product is CASSNRGLSGTDTQYF.

This chain links TRBV5-6 with TRBJ1-1; D not certain. The CDR3 covers 13 residues. The V gene's germline CDR1 is SGHDT and CDR2 YYEEEE. Trimming pared 2 bases from V and 3 bases from J, leaving 8 bases between. CDR3 sequence: CASSFDRDTEAFF. The CDR3 DNA is TGTGCCAGCAGCTTTGACCGGGACACTGAAGCTTTCTTT.

The chain combines TRBV7-2 with TRBJ2-7; D unresolved. Germline V gene sequence: CDR1 SGHTA, CDR2 FQGNSA. V lost 5 bases, J lost 4 bases, and 12 bases lay in between. This CDR3 region has 13 residues. The CDR3 region is CASSLYPRYEQYF. The CDR3 coding sequence is TGTGCCAGCAGCCTGTACCCCCGGTACGAGCAGTACTTC.

The chain employs TRBV7-3 and TRBJ2-3; D gene unclear. V lost 6 bases, J lost 4 bases, and 11 bases lay in between. The CDR3 spans 13 residues. CDR1 is SGHTA and CDR2 is FQGTGA in the germline V gene. The CDR3 here is CASRELGADTQYF. Here the CDR3 DNA reads TGTGCCAGCAGAGAACTGGGCGCAGATACGCAGTATTTT.

V is TRBV3-1 (or the pseudogene TRBV3-2) and J is TRBJ1-5; 9 bases map to TRBD1. V shed 4 bases, J shed 5 bases, and the junction held 15 bases outside the gene matches. Germline V gives CDR1 LGHDT, CDR2 YNNKEL (reference sequence). This CDR3 is built from 18 residues. CDR3 sequence reads: CASSLRTGARGGYQPQHF. In DNA form, the CDR3 reads TGTGCCAGCAGCCTTCGGACAGGGGCGAGGGGGGGGTATCAGCCCCAGCATTTT.

The chain recombines TRBV5-6 with TRBJ1-1; D uncertain. Deletions cut 2 bases from V and 2 bases from J, with 10 bases between. The CDR3 is made up of 14 amino acids. The V gene's germline CDR1 is SGHDT and CDR2 YYEEEE. CDR3 DNA sequence: TGTGCCAGCAGCTTTCTGAGGGCCAACACTGAAGCTTTCTTT. It is translated as CASSFLRANTEAFF.

The J gene is TRBJ2-3, the V gene TRBV10-2; a weak D match, TRBD2 (7 bases). Germline CDR1 reads WSHSY; CDR2 reads SAAADI. The CDR3 totals 16 residues. V was clipped by 6 bases and J by 3 bases, with 19 bases between them. The DNA for the CDR3 is TGCGCCAGCAGCAGATTCAGGGAGGGGGGGACAGATACGCAGTATTTT. Amino acids: CASSRFREGGTDTQYF.

V usage is TRBV9 and J usage is TRBJ2-7, with TRBD2 matching 13 bases. This CDR3 contains 16 residues. Germline V gene lookup returns CDR1 SGDLS and CDR2 YYNGEE. Losses at the gene ends were 3 bases for V and 5 bases for J; bases not matched to a gene: 8. The DNA of the CDR3 is TGTGCCAGCAGCGCCTCCACTAGCGGGAGGGGGAACGAGCAGTACTTC. Its translation is CASSASTSGRGNEQYF.

This chain links TRBV4-3 with TRBJ2-1; 7 bases are shared with TRBD2. After removal of 0 bases from V and 2 bases from J, the junction contained 13 bases not matched to a gene. The CDR3 loop spans 19 amino acids. Germline values: CDR1 LGHNA, CDR2 YSLEER. The CDR3: CASSQELGPASGTYNEQFF. The CDR3 region has the DNA TGCGCCAGCAGCCAAGAGCTAGGCCCGGCTAGCGGTACCTACAATGAGCAGTTCTTC.

This clone was detected only once. CDR3 nucleotide sequence: TGCGCCAGCAGCCAAGAAGCAGGGGTGAACTATGGCTACACCTTC. Encoded protein: CASSQEAGVNYGYTF. The chain links TRBV4-1 to TRBJ1-2, with D possibly matching TRBD1 (6 bases). The CDR3 is made up of 15 amino acids. The germline V gene encodes CDR1 MGHRA and CDR2 YSYEKL. V dropped 0 bases and J dropped 2 bases, with 10 bases sitting between them.

This chain joins TRBV12-2 and TRBJ2-5; the DNA was not compared with TRBD1, the D call given in the table. TRBV12-2 is recorded as a pseudogene. CDR3 length equals 15 residues. In DNA, the CDR3 is TGTGCAAGTCGCGCACGACAGGTCCCTCGGGAGACCCAGTACTTC. This codes for CASRARQVPRETQYF.